One and the same sample provided the 32 T cell receptor beta chains below, sequenced in a study of blood T cell repertoires in COVID-19. Assay: immunoSEQ multiplex PCR; the TCRdb copy retains only in-frame clones and omits some. The sample contains some 200,000 clones, around nine tenths of which appear only once. The material sequenced was peripheral blood. These receptors were collected from a man in his forties or fifties with COVID-19, enrolled during active disease.

This chain connects TRBV7-8 to TRBJ2-7, with TRBD1 matching 7 bases. With V trimmed by 5 bases and J by 0 bases, 10 bases remained unmatched. The germline gives CDR1 SGHVS, CDR2 FQNEAQ. The CDR3 spans 16 residues. Here the CDR3 reads CASSGVGQSISYEQYF. The CDR3 coding sequence is TGTGCCAGCAGCGGGGTGGGACAGAGTATCTCCTACGAGCAGTACTTC.

The rearrangement joins TRBV30 to TRBJ1-1; D might be TRBD1 (6 bases). Germline V gene lookup returns CDR1 GTSNPN and CDR2 SVGIG (reference sequence). CDR3 length equals 16 residues. V was cut by 0 bases and J by 0 bases, with 14 bases left in between. CDR3 loop: CAWSVRAGVMNTEAFF. Written as DNA, the CDR3 is TGTGCCTGGAGTGTACGAGCAGGGGTCATGAACACTGAAGCTTTCTTT. Full variable domain (remainder filled in from reference TRBV30 and TRBJ1-1): SQTIHQWPATLVQPVGSPLSLECTVEGTSNPNLYWYRQAAGRGLQLLFYSVGIGQISSEVPQNLSASRPQDRQFILSSKKLLLSDSGFYLCAWSVRAGVMNTEAFFGQGTRLTVV.

DNA for the CDR3: TGTGCCAGCAGCCAAATGGGGACTAGCGGGAGCAATGAGCAGTTCTTC. Translated, it gives CASSQMGTSGSNEQFF. V gene TRBV3-1 (or the pseudogene TRBV3-2) combines with J gene TRBJ2-1, with TRBD2 identical over 14 bases. This CDR3 has 16 amino acids. CDR1 and CDR2 from the germline V gene are LGHDT and YNNKEL (reference sequence). Trimming at V came to 2 bases and at J to 6 bases, leaving 3 bases not matched to a gene.

The chain couples TRBV6-1 to TRBJ1-2; D call uncertain. This CDR3 is 15 amino acids long. The V end was cut by 3 bases, the J end by 8 bases, with 19 bases between. From germline, CDR1 is MNHNS and CDR2 SASEGT. The CDR3: CASSDAEAPNLGYTF. The CDR3 bases are TGTGCCAGCAGTGACGCGGAGGCCCCTAATTTGGGCTACACCTTC.

The chain joins TRBV6-5 to TRBJ2-5, with 10 bases identical to TRBD1. This CDR3 region has 15 residues. V was clipped by 6 bases and J by 5 bases; unmatched bases: 9. Germline-derived CDR1 and CDR2 are MNHEY and SVGAGI. For the CDR3, the DNA is TGTGCCAGCAGGGTGACAGGGGGCCTGTTGGAGACCCAGTACTTC. Its protein is CASRVTGGLLETQYF.

The chain combines TRBV19 with TRBJ1-5, with no clear D. V was shortened by 10 bases and J by 2 bases, with 18 bases between the two germline ends. CDR1 LNHDA and CDR2 SQIVND come from the germline V gene (reference sequence). CDR3 length: 15 amino acids. CDR3 in DNA: TGTGCCACCAGCATCCGGGGTGAGGGCAATCAGCCCCAGCATTTT. The encoded protein is CATSIRGEGNQPQHF.

The chain employs TRBV5-4 and TRBJ2-3; possible D gene TRBD2, 6 bases. In germline, CDR1 is SGHNT, CDR2 YYREEE (reference sequence). The CDR3 loop spans 15 amino acids. The ends were cut back, 0 bases at V and 2 bases at J, with 10 bases in the middle. The CDR3 DNA is TGTGCCAGCAGCTTGGGAGGGCGGGACACAGATACGCAGTATTTT. This encodes CASSLGGRDTDTQYF. The whole variable domain, filled in from reference TRBV5-4 and TRBJ2-3, reads ETGVTQSPTHLIKTRGQQVTLRCSSQSGHNTVSWYQQALGQGPQFIFQYYREEENGRGNFPPRFSGLQFPNYSSELNVNALELDDSALYLCASSLGGRDTDTQYFGPGTRLTVL.

The chain combines TRBV7-2 with TRBJ2-1; D perhaps matches TRBD2 (6 bases). The germline V and J ends were trimmed by 1 base and 4 bases, with 8 bases remaining between them. Germline V gene lookup returns CDR1 SGHTA and CDR2 FQGNSA. This CDR3 has 14 residues. The DNA for the CDR3 is TGTGCCAGCAGCTTAGGGGGGGAGTACAATGAGCAGTTCTTC. Residues: CASSLGGEYNEQFF.

This chain links TRBV7-2 with TRBJ2-2; maybe TRBD2 (6 bases). This CDR3 has 15 amino acids. Trimming took off 3 bases at V and 1 base at J, with 9 bases between the two ends. The germline gives CDR1 SGHTA, CDR2 FQGNSA. The DNA of the CDR3 is TGTGCCAGCAGCTTGGGGGGATGGAACACCGGGGAGCTGTTTTTT. This translates into CASSLGGWNTGELFF.

The chain uses TRBV15 and TRBJ1-2, with TRBD1 identical over 7 bases. Germline V gene data show CDR1 as LNHNV and CDR2 as YYDKDF (reference sequence). This CDR3 has 15 residues. V shed 0 bases and J 4 bases; nucleotides not matched to a gene: 5. This CDR3 is CATSRDGDSGYGYTF. CDR3 nucleotide sequence: TGTGCCACCAGCAGAGATGGGGACAGCGGCTATGGCTACACCTTC.

This sequence joins TRBV6-1 and TRBJ2-7, with TRBD1 identical over 7 bases. Germline loops: CDR1 MNHNS, CDR2 SASEGT. The CDR3 extends over 17 amino acids. The V and J ends lost 3 bases and 0 bases, in that order; junction bases with no gene match: 11. The CDR3 nucleotides are TGTGCCAGCAGTGAGCCCGGACAGGCAGCTCCCTCCTACGAGCAGTACTTC. It is translated as CASSEPGQAAPSYEQYF.

This clone was seen only once. CDR3 sequence: CASSLQLAANTGELFF. In DNA form, the CDR3 reads TGTGCCAGCAGCCTACAGCTCGCAGCGAACACCGGGGAGCTGTTTTTT. This chain uses TRBV7-3 with TRBJ2-2; no firm D call. This CDR3 is built from 16 residues. CDR1 is SGHTA, CDR2 FQGTGA, per germline. Deletions cut 5 bases from V and 0 bases from J, with 13 bases between.

This rearrangement joins TRBV6-2 or TRBV6-3 to TRBJ2-7; no clear D. The germline gives CDR1 MNHEY, CDR2 SVGEGT. With 2 bases removed from V and 4 bases from J, the gap between germline ends came to 15 bases. The CDR3 runs 15 residues. In nucleotides, the CDR3 is TGTGCCAGCAGTTACCCGCAGATCCCGAATTACGAGCAGTACTTC. Its translation is CASSYPQIPNYEQYF.

The chain joins TRBV2 to TRBJ2-5; the match to TRBD2 covers 16 bases. This CDR3 is built from 17 residues. The V gene end was trimmed by 2 bases and the J gene end by 5 bases; junction bases not matched to a gene: 5. Germline V CDR1 and CDR2: SNHLY, FYNNEI. CDR3 in amino acids: CASSELGTSGGAETQYF. Here the CDR3 DNA reads TGTGCCAGCAGTGAACTTGGGACTAGCGGGGGGGCGGAGACCCAGTACTTC.

The V call is TRBV3-1 (or the pseudogene TRBV3-2), the J call TRBJ2-2, with unresolved D. Trimming took 4 bases from V and 0 from J, leaving 9 bases between them. Germline assignment: CDR1 LGHDT and CDR2 YNNKEL (reference sequence). CDR3 size: 15 residues. The CDR3 DNA sequence: TGTGCCAGCAGCCCGAGGCGCGCGAACACCGGGGAGCTGTTTTTT. It yields the protein CASSPRRANTGELFF.

V usage is TRBV9 and J usage is TRBJ2-7; no clear D gene. V shed 3 bases and J shed 4 bases, with 8 bases lying between them. Germline CDR1 and CDR2: SGDLS and YYNGEE. This CDR3 has 12 amino acids. The CDR3 is CASSGDNYEQYF. In DNA form, the CDR3 reads TGTGCCAGCAGCGGCGACAATTACGAGCAGTACTTC.

The V and J genes are TRBV28 and TRBJ2-1, with 10 bases that match TRBD2. The CDR3 totals 15 residues. V dropped 4 bases and J dropped 5; count of bases not matched to a gene: 5. Germline V gene sequence: CDR1 MDHEN, CDR2 SYDVKM. This CDR3 is CASSSRTSGNNEQFF. The CDR3 DNA reads as TGTGCCAGCAGTTCCCGGACTAGCGGTAACAATGAGCAGTTCTTC.

This clone was seen only a few times. The rearrangement links TRBV29-1 to TRBJ2-5; possibly TRBD2 for D (5 bases). The germline gives CDR1 SQVTM, CDR2 ANQGSEA. V lost 6 bases to trimming and J lost 4 bases, with 12 bases between them. CDR3 length: 12 amino acids. The CDR3 reads CSVARESETQYF. The CDR3 DNA reads TGCAGCGTGGCTCGGGAATCAGAGACCCAGTACTTC.

V gene TRBV19 combines with J gene TRBJ1-1, with 7 bases lining up with TRBD1. The CDR3 spans 14 residues. The junction had 3 bases not matched to a gene; V was cut back by 4 bases and J by 1 base. In germline, CDR1 is LNHDA, CDR2 SQIVND (reference sequence). The CDR3 sequence is CASSSGQANTEAFF. The CDR3 DNA sequence: TGTGCCAGTAGTAGCGGACAGGCGAACACTGAAGCTTTCTTT.

The chain has TRBV11-2 and TRBJ2-7, with D possibly matching TRBD2 (5 bases). Germline V lookup: CDR1 SGHAT, CDR2 FQNNGV. CDR3 length: 14 residues. Trimming left V 1 base short and J 0 bases short, with 7 bases between. The CDR3 protein is CASSLGADSYEQYF. CDR3 coding DNA: TGTGCCAGCAGCTTAGGAGCGGACTCCTACGAGCAGTACTTC.

The genes are TRBV9 and TRBJ1-6; D not certain. Germline V gene sequence: CDR1 SGDLS, CDR2 YYNGEE. This CDR3 region has 15 residues. V was cut by 0 bases and J by 7 bases, with 11 bases left in between. Here the CDR3 reads CASSVDRELNSPLHF. The CDR3 bases are TGTGCCAGCAGCGTAGACAGAGAACTGAATTCACCCCTCCACTTT.

This chain joins TRBV6-1 and TRBJ2-1; TRBD2 matches at 14 bases. Germline V gives CDR1 MNHNS, CDR2 SASEGT. The CDR3 is 16 residues long. After removal of 4 bases from V and 4 bases from J, the junction contained 3 bases not matched to a gene. This CDR3 reads CASSVGLAGGYNEQFF. The DNA for the CDR3 is TGTGCCAGCAGTGTCGGACTAGCGGGAGGTTACAATGAGCAGTTCTTC.

The chain combines TRBV5-1 with TRBJ1-5; 7 bases align to TRBD1. The CDR3 extends over 13 amino acids. Germline loops: CDR1 SGHRS, CDR2 YFSETQ. V gave up 4 bases and J gave up 4 bases; unmatched junction bases: 2. CDR3 DNA sequence: TGCGCCAGCAGCCTGGACAGGAATCAGCCCCAGCATTTT. This gives the protein CASSLDRNQPQHF.

The V gene is TRBV24-1, the J gene TRBJ2-1; TRBD2 agrees at 14 bases. Germline CDR1 and CDR2: KGHDR and SFDVKD. The CDR3 covers 18 residues. V lost 3 bases and J lost 9; bases outside the gene matches: 12. CDR3 in amino acids: CATSDRTSGRSERGEQFF. The CDR3, as DNA: TGTGCCACCAGTGATCGGACTAGCGGGAGGTCTGAACGCGGTGAGCAGTTCTTC.

The rearrangement links TRBV30 to TRBJ1-1; possible D gene TRBD1, 6 bases. CDR1 and CDR2 from the germline V gene are GTSNPN and SVGIG (reference sequence). CDR3 length: 14 amino acids. V lost 3 bases and J lost 1, with 12 bases in between. The CDR3 here is CAWRAGTQNTEAFF. For the CDR3, the DNA is TGTGCCTGGAGGGCCGGGACACAGAACACTGAAGCTTTCTTT.

This clone has a single count. The chain is built from TRBV7-9 and TRBJ1-4; 9 positions agree with TRBD1. V lost 2 bases to trimming and J lost 2 bases; unmatched junction nucleotides: 9. The CDR3 loop spans 18 amino acids. CDR1 SEHNR and CDR2 FQNEAQ come from the germline V gene (reference sequence). In DNA form, the CDR3 reads TGTGCCAGCAGCTTATTGAGGACAGGGGTTGTGACTAATGAAAAACTGTTTTTT. Translated: CASSLLRTGVVTNEKLFF.

The chain links TRBV18 to TRBJ1-2; 10 bases align to TRBD1. This CDR3 is built from 14 residues. Germline lookup yields CDR1 KGHSH and CDR2 LQKENI. The ends lost 3 bases at V and 7 bases at J; junction bases unmatched: 5. CDR3 loop: CASSPPTGGIGYTF. The CDR3 bases are TGTGCCAGCTCACCCCCGACAGGGGGCATTGGCTACACCTTC.

The genes are TRBV5-6 and TRBJ2-1, with 8 bases fitting TRBD2. The CDR3 runs 14 residues. Losses at the gene ends were 6 bases for V and 10 bases for J; bases not matched to a gene: 12. The germline CDR1 and CDR2 sequences are SGHDT and YYEEEE. The CDR3 loop reads CASKSSGPRWEQFF. The CDR3 nucleotides are TGTGCCAGCAAATCTAGCGGGCCCCGGTGGGAGCAGTTCTTC.

The V and J genes are TRBV6-4 and TRBJ1-5; 7 positions match TRBD1. CDR3 length equals 14 residues. J was trimmed by 1 base and V by 9 bases; bases with no gene match: 6. Germline CDR1 MRHNA, CDR2 SNTAGT. The CDR3 is CAREQGSSNQPQHF. The CDR3 DNA reads TGTGCCAGGGAACAGGGGAGCAGCAATCAGCCCCAGCATTTT.

V gene TRBV24-1 combines with J gene TRBJ2-3; 11 nucleotides line up with TRBD1. Germline-derived CDR1 and CDR2 are KGHDR and SFDVKD. This CDR3 is 13 amino acids long. The V and J ends lost 9 bases and 3 bases, in that order; junction bases with no gene match: 1. CDR3 nucleotide sequence: TGTGCCACCGGGACAGGGGGTACAGATACGCAGTATTTT. Its translation is CATGTGGTDTQYF.

V gene TRBV10-3 combines with J gene TRBJ2-7; D perhaps matches TRBD2 (5 bases). The CDR3 is 12 residues long. Trimming removed 3 bases from V and 6 bases from J, with 9 bases in between. From germline, CDR1 is ENHRY and CDR2 SYGVKD. CDR3 coding DNA: TGTGCCATCAGTGAATCGGGATTCGAGCAGTACTTC. It specifies CAISESGFEQYF.

The chain has TRBV5-1 and TRBJ2-6; D might be TRBD2 (5 bases). This CDR3 is 15 amino acids long. The ends were cut back, 2 bases at V and 2 bases at J, with 8 bases in the middle. Germline-derived CDR1 and CDR2 are SGHRS and YFSETQ. The CDR3 nucleotides are TGCGCCAGCAGCTTAGAGGGCGCTGGGGCCAACGTCCTGACTTTC. It is translated as CASSLEGAGANVLTF.